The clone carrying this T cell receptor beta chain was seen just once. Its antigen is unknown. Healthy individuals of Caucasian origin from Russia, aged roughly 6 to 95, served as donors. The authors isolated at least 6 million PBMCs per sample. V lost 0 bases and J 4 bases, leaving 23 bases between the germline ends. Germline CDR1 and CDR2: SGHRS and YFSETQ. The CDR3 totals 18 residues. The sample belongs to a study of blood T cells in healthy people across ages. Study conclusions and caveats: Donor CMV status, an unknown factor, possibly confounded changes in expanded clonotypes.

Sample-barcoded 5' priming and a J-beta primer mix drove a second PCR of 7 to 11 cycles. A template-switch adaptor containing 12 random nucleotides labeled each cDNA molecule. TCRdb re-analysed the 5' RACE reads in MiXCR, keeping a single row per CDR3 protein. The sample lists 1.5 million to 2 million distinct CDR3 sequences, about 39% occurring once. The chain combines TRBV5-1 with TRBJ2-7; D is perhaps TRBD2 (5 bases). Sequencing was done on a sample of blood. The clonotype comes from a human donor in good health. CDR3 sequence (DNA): TGCGCCAGCAGCTTGGCCGGGGTACGTCTGAGAGGAAGATACGAGCAGTACTTC. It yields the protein CASSLAGVRLRGRYEQYF.